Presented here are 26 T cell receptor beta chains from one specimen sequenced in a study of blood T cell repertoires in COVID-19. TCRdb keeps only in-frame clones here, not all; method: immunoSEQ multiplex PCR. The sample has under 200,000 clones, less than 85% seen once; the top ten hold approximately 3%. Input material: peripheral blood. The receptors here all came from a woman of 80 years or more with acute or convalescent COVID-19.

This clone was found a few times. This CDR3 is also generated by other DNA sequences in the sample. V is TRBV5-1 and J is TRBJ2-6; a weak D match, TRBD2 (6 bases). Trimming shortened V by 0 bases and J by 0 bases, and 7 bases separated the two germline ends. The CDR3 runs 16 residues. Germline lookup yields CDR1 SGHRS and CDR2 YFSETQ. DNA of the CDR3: TGCGCCAGCAGCTTGGTGGGGGGCTCTGGGGCCAACGTCCTGACTTTC. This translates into CASSLVGGSGANVLTF.

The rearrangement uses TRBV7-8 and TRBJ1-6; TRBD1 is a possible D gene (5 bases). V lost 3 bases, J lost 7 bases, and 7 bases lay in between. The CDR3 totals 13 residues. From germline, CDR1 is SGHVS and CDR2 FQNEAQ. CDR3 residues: CASSFPGNSPLHF. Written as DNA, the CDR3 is TGTGCCAGCAGCTTCCCAGGGAATTCACCCCTCCACTTT. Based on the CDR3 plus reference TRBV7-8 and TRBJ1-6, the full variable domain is GAGVSQSPRYKVAKRGQDVALRCDPISGHVSLFWYQQALGQGPEFLTYFQNEAQLDKSGLPSDRFFAERPEGSVSTLKIQRTQQEDSAVYLCASSFPGNSPLHFGNGTRLTVT.

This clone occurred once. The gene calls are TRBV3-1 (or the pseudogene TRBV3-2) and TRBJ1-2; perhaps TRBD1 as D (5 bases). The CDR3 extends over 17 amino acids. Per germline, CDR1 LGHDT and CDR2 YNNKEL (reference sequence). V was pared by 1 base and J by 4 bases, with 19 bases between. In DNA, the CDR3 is TGTGCCAGCAGCCAAGGATGGACTCTTCCCGGGGGCTATGGCTACACCTTC. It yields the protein CASSQGWTLPGGYGYTF.

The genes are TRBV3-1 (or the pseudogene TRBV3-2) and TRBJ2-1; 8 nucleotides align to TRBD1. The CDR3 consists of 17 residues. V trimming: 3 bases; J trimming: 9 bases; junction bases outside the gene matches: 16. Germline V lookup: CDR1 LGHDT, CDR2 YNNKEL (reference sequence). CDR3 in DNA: TGTGCCAGCAGCCACGGGACGTACAGGGGGTTCCCGACTGAGCAGTTCTTC. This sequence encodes CASSHGTYRGFPTEQFF.

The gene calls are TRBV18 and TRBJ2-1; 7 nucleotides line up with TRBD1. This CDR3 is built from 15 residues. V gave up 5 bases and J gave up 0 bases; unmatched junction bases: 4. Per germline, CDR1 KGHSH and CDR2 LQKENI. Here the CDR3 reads CASSTRDSSYNEQFF. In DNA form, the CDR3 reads TGTGCCAGCTCAACCCGGGACAGCTCCTACAATGAGCAGTTCTTC.

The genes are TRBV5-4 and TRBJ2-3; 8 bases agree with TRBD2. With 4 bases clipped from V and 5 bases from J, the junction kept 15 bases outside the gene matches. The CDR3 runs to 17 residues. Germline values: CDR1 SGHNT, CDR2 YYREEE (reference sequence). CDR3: CASSPGGGWEFRDTQYF. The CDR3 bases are TGTGCCAGCAGCCCCGGGGGGGGGTGGGAGTTCAGAGATACGCAGTATTTT.

CDR3: CASSYLRTGTDTQYF. The CDR3, as DNA: TGTGCCAGCAGTTACCTTAGAACGGGCACAGATACGCAGTATTTT. J is TRBJ2-3 and V is TRBV6-6; D not certain. Germline CDR1 reads MNHNY; CDR2 reads SVGAGI (reference sequence). Deletions cut 2 bases from V and 1 base from J, with 10 bases between. This CDR3 has 15 residues.

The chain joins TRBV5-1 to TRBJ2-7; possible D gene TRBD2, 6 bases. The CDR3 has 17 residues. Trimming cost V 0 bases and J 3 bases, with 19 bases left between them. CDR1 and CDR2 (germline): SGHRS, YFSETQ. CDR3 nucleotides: TGCGCCAGCAGCTTGGGTCTGTCGGGAGTATATCACTACGAGCAGTACTTC. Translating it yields CASSLGLSGVYHYEQYF.

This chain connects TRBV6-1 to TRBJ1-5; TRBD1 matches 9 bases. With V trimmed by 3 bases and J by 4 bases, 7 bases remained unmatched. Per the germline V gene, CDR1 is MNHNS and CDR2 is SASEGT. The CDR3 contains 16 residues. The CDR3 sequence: CASSEQPGQGNQPQHF. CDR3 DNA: TGTGCCAGCAGTGAGCAACCGGGACAGGGTAATCAGCCCCAGCATTTT.

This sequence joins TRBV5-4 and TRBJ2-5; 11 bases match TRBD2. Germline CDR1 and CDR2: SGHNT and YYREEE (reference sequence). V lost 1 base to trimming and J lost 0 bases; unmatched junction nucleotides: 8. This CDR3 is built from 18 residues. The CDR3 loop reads CASSLLASGRLYQETQYF. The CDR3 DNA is TGTGCCAGCAGCTTGCTGGCTAGCGGGAGGCTGTACCAAGAGACCCAGTACTTC. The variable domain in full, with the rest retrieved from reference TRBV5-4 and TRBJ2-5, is ETGVTQSPTHLIKTRGQQVTLRCSSQSGHNTVSWYQQALGQGPQFIFQYYREEENGRGNFPPRFSGLQFPNYSSELNVNALELDDSALYLCASSLLASGRLYQETQYFGPGTRLLVL.

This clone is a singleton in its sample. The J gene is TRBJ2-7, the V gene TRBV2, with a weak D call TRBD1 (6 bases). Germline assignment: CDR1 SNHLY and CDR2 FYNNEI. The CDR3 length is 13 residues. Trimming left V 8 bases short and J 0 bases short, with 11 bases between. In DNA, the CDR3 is TGTGCCAGCCGGGTGGACAGCTCCTACGAGCAGTACTTC. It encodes CASRVDSSYEQYF.

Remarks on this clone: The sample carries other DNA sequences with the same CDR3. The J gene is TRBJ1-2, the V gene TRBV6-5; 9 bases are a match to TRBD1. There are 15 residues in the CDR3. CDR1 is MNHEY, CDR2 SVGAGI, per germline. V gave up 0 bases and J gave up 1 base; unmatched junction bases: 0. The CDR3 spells CASSYSGQGNYGYTF. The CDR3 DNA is TGTGCCAGCAGTTACTCGGGACAGGGTAACTATGGCTACACCTTC.

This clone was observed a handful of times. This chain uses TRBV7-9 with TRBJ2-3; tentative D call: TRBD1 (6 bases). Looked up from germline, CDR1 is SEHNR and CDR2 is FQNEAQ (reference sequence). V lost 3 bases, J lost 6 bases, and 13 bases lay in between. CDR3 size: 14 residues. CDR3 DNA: TGTGCCAGCAGCTTGGGACAAAACACGGATACGCAGTATTTT. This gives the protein CASSLGQNTDTQYF.

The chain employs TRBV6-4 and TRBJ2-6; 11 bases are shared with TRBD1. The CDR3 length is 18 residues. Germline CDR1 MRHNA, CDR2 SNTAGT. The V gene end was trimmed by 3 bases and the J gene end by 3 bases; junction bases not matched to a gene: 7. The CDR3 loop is CASSEVGQGVLGANVLTF. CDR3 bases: TGTGCCAGCAGTGAAGTGGGACAGGGGGTGCTTGGGGCCAACGTCCTGACTTTC.

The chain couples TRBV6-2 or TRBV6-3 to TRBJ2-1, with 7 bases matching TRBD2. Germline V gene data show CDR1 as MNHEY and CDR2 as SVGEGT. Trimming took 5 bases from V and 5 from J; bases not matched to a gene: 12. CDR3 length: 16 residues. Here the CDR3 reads CASSDPAGAIDNEQFF. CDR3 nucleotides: TGTGCCAGCAGTGACCCTGCGGGAGCGATCGACAATGAGCAGTTCTTC.

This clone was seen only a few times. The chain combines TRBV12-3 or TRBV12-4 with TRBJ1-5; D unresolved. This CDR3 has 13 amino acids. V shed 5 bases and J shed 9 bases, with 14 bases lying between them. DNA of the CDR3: TGTGCCAGCAGTCAAGGACTGGCGGGGCCCCAGCATTTT. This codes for CASSQGLAGPQHF.

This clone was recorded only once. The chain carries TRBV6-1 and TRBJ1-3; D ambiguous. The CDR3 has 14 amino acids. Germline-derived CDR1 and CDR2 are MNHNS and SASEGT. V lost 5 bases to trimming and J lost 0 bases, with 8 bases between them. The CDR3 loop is CASSTAGSGNTIYF. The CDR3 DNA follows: TGTGCCAGCAGTACGGCGGGCTCTGGAAACACCATATATTTT.

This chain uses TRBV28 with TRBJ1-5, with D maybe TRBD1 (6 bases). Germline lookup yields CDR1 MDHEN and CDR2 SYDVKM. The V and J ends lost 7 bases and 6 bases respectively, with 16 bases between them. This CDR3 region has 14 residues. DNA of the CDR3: TGTGCCAGCATCCGGACAGATGAGATTCAGCCCCAGCATTTT. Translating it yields CASIRTDEIQPQHF.

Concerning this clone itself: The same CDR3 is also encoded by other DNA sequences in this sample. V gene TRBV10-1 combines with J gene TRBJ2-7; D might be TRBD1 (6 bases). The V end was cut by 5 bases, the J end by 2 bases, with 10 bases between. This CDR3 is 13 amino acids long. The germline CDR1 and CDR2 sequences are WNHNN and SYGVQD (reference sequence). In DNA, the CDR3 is TGCGCCAGCAGTCCACAGGGCCCCTACGAGCAGTACTTC. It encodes CASSPQGPYEQYF.

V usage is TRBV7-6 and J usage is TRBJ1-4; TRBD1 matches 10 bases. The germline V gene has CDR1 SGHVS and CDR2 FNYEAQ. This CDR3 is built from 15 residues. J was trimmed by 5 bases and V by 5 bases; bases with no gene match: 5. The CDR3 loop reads CASSLQGQGNEKLFF. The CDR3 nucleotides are TGTGCCAGCAGCCTACAGGGACAGGGGAATGAAAAACTGTTTTTT.

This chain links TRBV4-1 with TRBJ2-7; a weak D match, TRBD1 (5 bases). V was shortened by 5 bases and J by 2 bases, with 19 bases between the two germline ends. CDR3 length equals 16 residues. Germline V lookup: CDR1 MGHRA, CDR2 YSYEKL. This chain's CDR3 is CASSFIVGALPYEQYF. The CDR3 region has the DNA TGCGCCAGCAGCTTTATTGTAGGGGCTCTCCCCTACGAGCAGTACTTC.

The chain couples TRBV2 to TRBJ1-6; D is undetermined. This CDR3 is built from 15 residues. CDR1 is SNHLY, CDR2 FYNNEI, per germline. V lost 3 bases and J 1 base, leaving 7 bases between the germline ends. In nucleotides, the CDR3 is TGTGCCAGCAGTGAGGAGGTTTCCTATAATTCACCCCTCCACTTT. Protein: CASSEEVSYNSPLHF.

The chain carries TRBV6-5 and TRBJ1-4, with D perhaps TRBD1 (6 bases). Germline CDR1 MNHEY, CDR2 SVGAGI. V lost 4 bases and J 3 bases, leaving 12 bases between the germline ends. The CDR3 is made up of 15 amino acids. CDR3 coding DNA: TGTGCCAGCAGTTCCCAGGGGAGTCCTAATGAAAAACTGTTTTTT. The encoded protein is CASSSQGSPNEKLFF.

The DNA of the CDR3 is TGTGCCAGCCAAACCCCGGACAGGCTAAAGACCATTGAAGCTTTCTTT. It encodes CASQTPDRLKTIEAFF. The genes are TRBV28 and TRBJ1-1; 7 nucleotides match TRBD1. Germline lookup yields CDR1 MDHEN and CDR2 SYDVKM. This CDR3 has 16 residues. The V segment lost 8 bases and the J segment 7 bases; nucleotides outside the gene matches: 19.

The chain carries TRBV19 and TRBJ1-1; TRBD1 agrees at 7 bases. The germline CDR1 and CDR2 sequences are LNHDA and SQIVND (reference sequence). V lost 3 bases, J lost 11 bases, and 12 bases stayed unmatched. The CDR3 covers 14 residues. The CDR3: CASSMDPDRPRAFF. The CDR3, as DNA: TGTGCCAGTAGTATGGACCCGGACAGGCCCAGGGCTTTCTTT.

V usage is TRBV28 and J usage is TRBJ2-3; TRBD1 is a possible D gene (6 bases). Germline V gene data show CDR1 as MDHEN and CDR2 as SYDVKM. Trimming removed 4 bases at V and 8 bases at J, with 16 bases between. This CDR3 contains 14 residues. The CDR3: CASSSEQGPGTQYF. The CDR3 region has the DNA TGTGCCAGCAGTTCGGAACAGGGCCCAGGTACGCAGTATTTT. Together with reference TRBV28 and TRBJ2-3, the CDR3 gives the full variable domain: DVKVTQSSRYLVKRTGEKVFLECVQDMDHENMFWYRQDPGLGLRLIYFSYDVKMKEKGDIPEGYSVSREKKERFSLILESASTNQTSMYLCASSSEQGPGTQYFGPGTRLTVL.